Listed here are 9 T cell receptor beta chains from one sample, sequenced in a study of cytomegalovirus exposure and HLA in healthy donors. PCR employed 60 Vbeta and 13 Jbeta primers. The method was immunoSEQ multiplex PCR; TCRdb's version includes in-frame clones alone and lacks a portion of them. The table lists 150,000 to 200,000 clones, approximately 78% of them singletons, with 7.5% to 9% in the top ten. Sample: PBMCs. The origin of the receptors is a male donor in good health and CMV-seropositive.

This clone is a singleton in its sample. The chain uses TRBV5-1 and TRBJ1-6, with TRBD1 identical over 9 bases. Trimming removed 4 bases from V and 9 bases from J; junction bases left unmatched: 5. The CDR3 extends over 14 amino acids. From germline, CDR1 is SGHRS and CDR2 YFSETQ. The CDR3 coding sequence is TGCGCCAGCAGCCCGGGACAGGGTTTTTCACCCCTCCACTTT. Translated: CASSPGQGFSPLHF.

The rearrangement joins TRBV18 to TRBJ1-5; no firm D call. Per the germline V gene, CDR1 is KGHSH and CDR2 is LQKENI. V was shortened by 9 bases and J by 4 bases, with 16 bases between the two germline ends. There are 14 residues in the CDR3. The CDR3: CASRSATGNQPQHF. CDR3 DNA: TGTGCCAGTCGATCTGCGACGGGGAATCAGCCCCAGCATTTT.

This chain joins TRBV10-3 and TRBJ2-7, with TRBD1 matching over 8 bases. CDR3 size: 15 residues. Germline V gives CDR1 ENHRY, CDR2 SYGVKD. V dropped 2 bases and J dropped 5; count of bases not matched to a gene: 8. CDR3 nucleotide sequence: TGTGCCATCAGTGAGACCCGGGACAGGTACCACGAGCAGTACTTC. Protein product: CAISETRDRYHEQYF.

The genes are TRBV28 and TRBJ2-1; 13 bases are a match to TRBD2. Germline V gene lookup returns CDR1 MDHEN and CDR2 SYDVKM. V lost 3 bases and J lost 8; bases outside the gene matches: 7. The CDR3 is 16 residues long. CDR3 sequence reads: CASSFWTSGSIDEQFF. The DNA of the CDR3 is TGTGCCAGCAGTTTTTGGACTAGCGGGAGTATCGATGAGCAGTTCTTC.

The chain links TRBV27 to TRBJ1-5; a weak D match, TRBD1 (6 bases). The CDR3 has 15 amino acids. Deletions cut 6 bases from V and 0 bases from J, with 12 bases between. Germline V lookup: CDR1 MNHEY, CDR2 SMNVEV (reference sequence). CDR3 sequence (DNA): TGTGCCAGCAGGCTACAGGGTTATAGCAATCAGCCCCAGCATTTT. Residues: CASRLQGYSNQPQHF.

The rearrangement uses TRBV6-5 and TRBJ2-7; perhaps TRBD2 as D (5 bases). With 0 bases removed from V and 0 bases from J, the gap between germline ends came to 9 bases. Per germline, CDR1 MNHEY and CDR2 SVGAGI. This CDR3 has 15 residues. CDR3 bases: TGTGCCAGCAGTTACTCTGGCGGGCGCTCCTACGAGCAGTACTTC. This gives the protein CASSYSGGRSYEQYF.

The gene calls are TRBV7-2 and TRBJ1-2; the D gene is possibly TRBD1 (6 bases). Germline-derived CDR1 and CDR2 are SGHTA and FQGNSA. This CDR3 is 14 amino acids long. V gave up 4 bases and J gave up 7 bases, with 16 bases separating them. For the CDR3, the DNA is TGTGCCAGCAGCTCATTTCAGGGGCCGGGTGGCTACACCTTC. Residues: CASSSFQGPGGYTF.

The chain couples TRBV11-2 to TRBJ2-5, with 9 bases matching TRBD1. The CDR3 has 15 residues. Trimming at V came to 5 bases and at J to 2 bases, leaving 6 bases not matched to a gene. The V gene's germline CDR1 is SGHAT and CDR2 FQNNGV. The DNA of the CDR3 is TGTGCCAGCAGCCCGCGGACAGGGGAACAAGAGACCCAGTACTTC. Amino acids: CASSPRTGEQETQYF.

The chain combines TRBV5-1 with TRBJ2-7, with 7 bases aligning to TRBD1. The CDR3 is 14 amino acids. Germline assignment: CDR1 SGHRS and CDR2 YFSETQ. The V and J ends lost 4 bases and 0 bases, in that order; junction bases with no gene match: 4. CDR3 amino acids: CASSLDRVSYEQYF. DNA for the CDR3: TGCGCCAGCAGCCTCGACAGGGTCTCCTACGAGCAGTACTTC.